Each of the 21 T cell receptor beta chains below was sequenced from the same sample in a study of T cell responses to AZD1222 COVID-19 vaccine. The method was immunoSEQ multiplex PCR; TCRdb's version includes in-frame clones alone and lacks a portion of them. The repertoire holds approximately 96,000 clones, with approximately 90% as singletons. The specimen comprised peripheral blood, sampled 28 days after the second AZD1222 dose. These receptors all stem from an adult who received the AZD1222 COVID-19 vaccine.

This clone was counted a few times. The V and J genes are TRBV2 and TRBJ1-2; D unresolved. Germline CDR1 SNHLY, CDR2 FYNNEI. The CDR3 is 13 residues long. Trimming took 3 bases from V and 2 from J, leaving 7 bases between them. The chain's CDR3 is CASSEVRNYGYTF. The CDR3 bases are TGTGCCAGCAGTGAGGTCAGAAACTATGGCTACACCTTC.

In DNA form, the CDR3 reads TGTGCCAGCAGCCACAGGGGCTCTTCGGGTGGCTACACCTTC. Translated, it gives CASSHRGSSGGYTF. V and J are TRBV5-6 and TRBJ1-2; 7 nucleotides align to TRBD1. V shed 4 bases and J 7 bases; nucleotides not matched to a gene: 10. The CDR3 runs 14 residues. Germline V gene data show CDR1 as SGHDT and CDR2 as YYEEEE.

This chain joins TRBV21-1 and TRBJ1-1; the table's D call of TRBD1 was not tested on the DNA. TRBV21-1 is marked as a pseudogene. The length of the CDR3 is 13 residues. The CDR3 is CASSKAGGAEAFF. The CDR3 DNA is TGTGCCAGCAGCAAAGCAGGGGGCGCTGAAGCTTTCTTT.

In this sample, this clone turned up once. The J gene is TRBJ2-3, the V gene TRBV18; TRBD2 matches 12 bases. There are 15 residues in the CDR3. V gave up 4 bases and J gave up 2 bases; unmatched junction bases: 1. The V gene's germline CDR1 is KGHSH and CDR2 LQKENI. CDR3 in amino acids: CASSRTSGNTDTQYF. The DNA for the CDR3 is TGTGCCAGCTCACGGACTAGCGGGAACACAGATACGCAGTATTTT.

The chain employs TRBV7-9 and TRBJ1-2, with a weak D call TRBD1 (6 bases). V lost 1 base and J lost 8, with 11 bases in between. The CDR3 runs to 13 residues. Germline CDR1 SEHNR, CDR2 FQNEAQ (reference sequence). The CDR3 reads CASSLEGGSGYTF. CDR3 nucleotide sequence: TGTGCCAGCAGCTTAGAGGGGGGCAGCGGCTACACCTTC.

V and J are TRBV28 and TRBJ1-1; D remains ambiguous. Per germline, CDR1 MDHEN and CDR2 SYDVKM. Trimming took off 4 bases at V and 5 bases at J, with 17 bases between the two ends. CDR3 size: 15 residues. The CDR3 protein is CASSSALSLGTEAFF. As DNA, the CDR3 is TGTGCCAGCAGTTCCGCCCTAAGTCTGGGGACTGAAGCTTTCTTT.

This clone has a single count. This sequence joins TRBV7-3 and TRBJ1-5; no reliable D call. The V gene lost 2 bases and the J gene lost 7 bases, with 9 bases spanning the gap. There are 13 residues in the CDR3. CDR1 is SGHTA, CDR2 FQGTGA, per germline. The chain's CDR3 is CASSLGAEQPQHF. The CDR3 bases are TGTGCCAGCAGCTTAGGCGCGGAACAGCCCCAGCATTTT.

J is TRBJ2-3 and V is TRBV18, with D hard to call. Germline V gene lookup returns CDR1 KGHSH and CDR2 LQKENI. The CDR3 has 16 residues. The germline V and J ends were trimmed by 2 bases and 4 bases, with 16 bases remaining between them. CDR3 sequence (DNA): TGTGCCAGCTCACCAGCGGCGGAGTCGCCCCCAGATACGCAGTATTTT. Translating gives CASSPAAESPPDTQYF.

As for this clone: Distinct nucleotide sequences in the sample also encode this CDR3. This chain links TRBV5-1 with TRBJ1-2; no reliable D call. The V end lost 0 bases, the J end lost 4 bases, and 4 bases lay between the germline ends. Germline V gene lookup returns CDR1 SGHRS and CDR2 YFSETQ. The CDR3 extends over 12 amino acids. The CDR3 DNA follows: TGCGCCAGCAGCTTGGAGGGCTATGGCTACACCTTC. Its protein product is CASSLEGYGYTF. The full variable domain, completed using reference TRBV5-1 and TRBJ1-2, is KAGVTQTPRYLIKTRGQQVTLSCSPISGHRSVSWYQQTPGQGLQFLFEYFSETQRNKGNFPGRFSGRQFSNSRSEMNVSTLELGDSALYLCASSLEGYGYTFGSGTRLTVV.

The CDR3 reads CASSTSASYNEQFF. Here the CDR3 DNA reads TGTGCCAGCAGCACTAGCGCCTCCTACAATGAGCAGTTCTTC. This chain links TRBV27 with TRBJ2-1, with 7 positions matching TRBD2. This CDR3 comprises 14 residues. The germline V gene has CDR1 MNHEY and CDR2 SMNVEV (reference sequence). The V gene end was trimmed by 6 bases and the J gene end by 0 bases; junction bases not matched to a gene: 2.

The gene calls are TRBV10-2 and TRBJ1-4, with a tentative D call TRBD1 (5 bases). This CDR3 has 15 residues. V lost 2 bases to trimming and J lost 4 bases, with 11 bases between them. Germline values: CDR1 WSHSY, CDR2 SAAADI. The CDR3 spells CASSEAGGYNEKLFF. The CDR3 nucleotides read TGCGCCAGCAGTGAGGCGGGGGGATATAATGAAAAACTGTTTTTT.

V usage is TRBV15 and J usage is TRBJ2-4, with 8 positions matching TRBD1. The germline V gene has CDR1 LNHNV and CDR2 YYDKDF (reference sequence). V dropped 2 bases and J dropped 9; count of bases not matched to a gene: 12. The CDR3 is made up of 16 amino acids. DNA of the CDR3: TGTGCCACCAGCAGAAACGGGGTGGACAGGGAGTTCATTCAGTACTTC. As protein: CATSRNGVDREFIQYF.

J is TRBJ1-2 and V is TRBV6-5; unclear D gene. The V gene lost 2 bases and the J gene lost 4 bases, with 8 bases spanning the gap. This CDR3 has 13 residues. Germline V lookup: CDR1 MNHEY, CDR2 SVGAGI. The CDR3 reads CASSYGRGYGYTF. CDR3 DNA: TGTGCCAGCAGTTACGGACGGGGCTATGGCTACACCTTC.

The chain employs TRBV10-3 and TRBJ1-1; a possible D gene is TRBD1 (5 bases). V dropped 10 bases and J dropped 2 bases, with 14 bases sitting between them. Germline values: CDR1 ENHRY, CDR2 SYGVKD. The CDR3 length is 13 residues. The CDR3 region has the DNA TGTGCCACTAGCAGGGATGAAAACACTGAAGCTTTCTTT. As protein: CATSRDENTEAFF.

The rearrangement joins TRBV14 to TRBJ2-3; the D call may be TRBD1 or TRBD2 (6 bases each). CDR3 size: 15 residues. Trimming cost V 3 bases and J 2 bases, with 12 bases left between them. The V gene's germline CDR1 is SGHDN and CDR2 FVKESK. Written as DNA, the CDR3 is TGTGCCAGCAGCCACGTCGGGGGCGCCACAGATACGCAGTATTTT. Its translation is CASSHVGGATDTQYF.

In DNA form, the CDR3 reads TGTGCCAGCAGGCCCTCCTTGGGACTAGCGGGAGACGAGCAGTACTTC. It codes for CASRPSLGLAGDEQYF. This rearrangement joins TRBV27 to TRBJ2-7, with 14 bases that match TRBD2. Unmatched junction bases numbered 9, after V lost 6 bases and J lost 5 bases. The CDR3 extends over 16 amino acids. Germline V gene sequence: CDR1 MNHEY, CDR2 SMNVEV (reference sequence).

The CDR3 nucleotides read TGTGCCAGTAGTCGGACAGGGTTGGACTATGGCTACACCTTC. The encoded protein is CASSRTGLDYGYTF. The chain uses TRBV19 and TRBJ1-2; 8 bases line up with TRBD1. The CDR3 has 14 amino acids. J gave up 3 bases and V 5 bases, and 5 bases lay outside the gene matches. Germline CDR1 is LNHDA and CDR2 is SQIVND (reference sequence).

The chain joins TRBV28 to TRBJ1-1; D perhaps matches TRBD1 (6 bases). Germline loops: CDR1 MDHEN, CDR2 SYDVKM. This CDR3 spans 12 amino acids. The V end lost 6 bases, the J end lost 8 bases, and 13 bases lay between the germline ends. CDR3 sequence (DNA): TGTGCCAGCAGACTACAGGGAAGGGAAGCTTTCTTT. It is translated as CASRLQGREAFF.

This clone occurred once. The chain links TRBV2 to TRBJ2-5; D ambiguous. V was shortened by 4 bases and J by 1 base, with 10 bases between the two germline ends. Germline CDR1 and CDR2: SNHLY and FYNNEI. The CDR3 is made up of 14 amino acids. The CDR3 sequence is CASSARWTQETQYF. The CDR3 coding sequence is TGTGCCAGCAGTGCCCGGTGGACCCAAGAGACCCAGTACTTC.

The CDR3 here is CASSVRQGEQFF. CDR3 sequence (DNA): TGTGCCAGCAGTGTAAGACAGGGTGAGCAGTTCTTC. The chain links TRBV2 to TRBJ2-1; 7 bases map to TRBD1. The CDR3 length is 12 residues. V dropped 4 bases and J dropped 9; count of bases not matched to a gene: 3. Germline V CDR1 and CDR2: SNHLY, FYNNEI.

This clone has just a few counts. This chain links TRBV6-4 with TRBJ2-2, with 7 nucleotides matching TRBD2. Germline trimming cut 5 bases from V and 5 bases from J; bases unmatched to any gene: 2. In germline, CDR1 is MRHNA, CDR2 SNTAGT. CDR3 length equals 13 residues. The CDR3 reads CASSSGTTGELFF. The DNA for the CDR3 is TGTGCCAGCAGTAGCGGGACGACCGGGGAGCTGTTTTTT.